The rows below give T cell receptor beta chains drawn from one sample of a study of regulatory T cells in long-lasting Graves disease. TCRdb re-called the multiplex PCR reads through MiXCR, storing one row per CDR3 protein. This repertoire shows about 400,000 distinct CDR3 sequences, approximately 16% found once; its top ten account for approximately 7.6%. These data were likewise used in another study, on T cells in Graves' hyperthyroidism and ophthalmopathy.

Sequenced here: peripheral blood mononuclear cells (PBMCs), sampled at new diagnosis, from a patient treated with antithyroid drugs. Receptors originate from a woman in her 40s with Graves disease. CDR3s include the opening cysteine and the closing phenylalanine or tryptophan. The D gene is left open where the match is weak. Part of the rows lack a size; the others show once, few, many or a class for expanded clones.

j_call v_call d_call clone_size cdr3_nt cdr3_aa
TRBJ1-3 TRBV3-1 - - TGTGCCAGCAGCCAAAGCGGTGGGTTCAGGGCTGGAAACACCATATATTTT CASSQSGGFRAGNTIYF
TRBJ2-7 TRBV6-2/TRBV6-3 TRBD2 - TGTGCCAGCAGTTACTCGCGGGACTATTCCTACGAGCAGTACTTC CASSYSRDYSYEQYF
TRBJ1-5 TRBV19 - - TGTGCCAGTAGTCCTCCCTCTTTTGAAGGAATTGGCAATCAGCCCCAGCATTTT CASSPPSFEGIGNQPQHF
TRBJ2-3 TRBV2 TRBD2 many TGTGCGGATCGCGGGGGAGGGGCTTTTGATACGCAGTATTTT CADRGGGAFDTQYF
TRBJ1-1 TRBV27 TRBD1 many TGTGCCAGCAGCCCGGGACAGAGTAGAAACACTGAAGCTTTCTTT CASSPGQSRNTEAFF
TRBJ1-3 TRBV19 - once TGTGCCAGTAGTATTAGGACCAATTCTGGAAACACCATATATTTT CASSIRTNSGNTIYF
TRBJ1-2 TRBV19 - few TGTGCCAGTAGTTACGGGGGTGGGGGCTACACCTTC CASSYGGGGYTF
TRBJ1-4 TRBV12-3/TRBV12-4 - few TGTGCCAGCAGTTTGGTACAATATGAAAAACTGTTTTTT CASSLVQYEKLFF
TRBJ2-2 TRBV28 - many TGTGCCAGCAGTTTTATTTCCCTGGCCCACACCGGGGAGCTGTTTTTT CASSFISLAHTGELFF
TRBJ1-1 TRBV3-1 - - TGTGCCAGCAGCCAAGACAGGGTCCCGAGGTGGAACACTGAAGCTTTCTTT CASSQDRVPRWNTEAFF